Below are 22 T cell receptor beta chains sequenced from a single sample in a study of OX40 agonist ivuxolimab in advanced cancers. Libraries were prepared by immunoSEQ multiplex PCR; TCRdb keeps only in-frame clonotypes and omits some of them. The top ten clones hold under 35% of a sample with approximately 14,000 clones, 77% of them seen once. The sequenced sample was CD4+ or CD8+ T cells sorted from blood, obtained in a trial of the OX40 agonist ivuxolimab. The receptor set was obtained from an adult with an advanced solid tumor such as melanoma, head and neck, liver or kidney cancer.

The genes are TRBV28 and TRBJ2-1; 11 bases line up with TRBD1. In germline, CDR1 is MDHEN, CDR2 SYDVKM. The CDR3 extends over 15 amino acids. Losses at the gene ends were 4 bases for V and 7 bases for J; bases not matched to a gene: 6. The CDR3 DNA is TGTGCCAGCAGTTCCGTGGGACAGGGGGTGAATGAGCAGTTCTTC. Translation gives CASSSVGQGVNEQFF. The whole variable domain, filled in from reference TRBV28 and TRBJ2-1, reads DVKVTQSSRYLVKRTGEKVFLECVQDMDHENMFWYRQDPGLGLRLIYFSYDVKMKEKGDIPEGYSVSREKKERFSLILESASTNQTSMYLCASSSVGQGVNEQFFGPGTRLTVL.

This rearrangement joins TRBV23-1 to TRBJ2-6, with 7 positions matching TRBD1. TRBV23-1 is an ORF; its function is uncertain. V shed 5 bases, J shed 0 bases, and the junction held 7 bases outside the gene matches. This CDR3 comprises 17 residues. The CDR3 is CASSSQGLSSGANVLTF. The CDR3 region has the DNA TGCGCCAGCAGTTCACAGGGGTTGAGCTCTGGGGCCAACGTCCTGACTTTC.

The chain carries TRBV4-1 and TRBJ2-7, with D perhaps matching TRBD1 or TRBD2 (5 bases each). The CDR3 is 15 residues long. V lost 0 bases, J lost 5 bases, and 14 bases lay in between. Germline CDR1 is MGHRA and CDR2 is YSYEKL. CDR3 sequence reads: CASSQDPGYGNEQYF. Here the CDR3 DNA reads TGCGCCAGCAGCCAAGATCCAGGGTACGGGAACGAGCAGTACTTC.

The rearrangement links TRBV9 to TRBJ2-1, with 9 bases identical to TRBD2. This CDR3 is built from 16 residues. The J segment lost 3 bases and the V segment lost 0 bases, leaving 4 bases of the junction unmatched. Germline CDR1 and CDR2: SGDLS and YYNGEE. The CDR3 region is CASSVGLAGLYNEQFF. In DNA form, the CDR3 reads TGTGCCAGCAGCGTAGGTCTAGCGGGACTCTACAATGAGCAGTTCTTC.

The chain links TRBV27 to TRBJ2-5; D possibly corresponds to TRBD1 (5 bases). Trimming removed 3 bases from V and 4 bases from J, with 9 bases in between. Germline CDR1 reads MNHEY; CDR2 reads SMNVEV (reference sequence). The CDR3 contains 13 residues. The chain's CDR3 is CASSFSRVETQYF. CDR3 in DNA: TGTGCCAGCAGTTTTTCCAGGGTAGAGACCCAGTACTTC.

The rearrangement uses TRBV4-1 and TRBJ2-7; 9 bases map to TRBD2. With 0 bases clipped from V and 6 bases from J, the junction kept 15 bases outside the gene matches. The CDR3 is 18 amino acids. The germline gives CDR1 MGHRA, CDR2 YSYEKL. Written as DNA, the CDR3 is TGCGCCAGCAGCCAAGATTTTCGGGCGGTGGCTAGCGGGATCGAGCAGTACTTC. It encodes CASSQDFRAVASGIEQYF.

This clone showed up just once. V usage is TRBV5-8 and J usage is TRBJ1-1; maybe TRBD1 (5 bases). This CDR3 region has 14 residues. The germline CDR1 and CDR2 sequences are SGHTS and YDEGEE. The ends were cut back, 0 bases at V and 8 bases at J, with 14 bases in the middle. The CDR3 here is CASSLGLTDREAFF. The CDR3 DNA is TGTGCCAGCAGCTTGGGCTTGACAGATCGCGAAGCTTTCTTT.

The genes are TRBV27 and TRBJ1-5; D gene ambiguous. CDR1 MNHEY and CDR2 SMNVEV come from the germline V gene (reference sequence). Trimming shortened V by 1 base and J by 8 bases, and 12 bases separated the two germline ends. The length of the CDR3 is 14 residues. The CDR3 nucleotides are TGTGCCAGCAGTTTATTTGCGGGGAGCAAGCCCCAGCATTTT. As protein: CASSLFAGSKPQHF.

The chain carries TRBV4-2 and TRBJ2-3; 10 bases align to TRBD2. Germline V lookup: CDR1 LGHNA, CDR2 YNFKEQ. The J segment lost 2 bases and the V segment lost 1 base, leaving 9 bases of the junction unmatched. The CDR3 is 18 amino acids. CDR3 bases: TGTGCCAGCAGCCAAGGCCTCCTACTAGCGGGAAACACAGATACGCAGTATTTT. Encoded protein: CASSQGLLLAGNTDTQYF.

The chain combines TRBV6-1 with TRBJ2-3, with 7 positions matching TRBD2. The CDR3 extends over 15 amino acids. Germline CDR1 reads MNHNS; CDR2 reads SASEGT. The J segment lost 0 bases and the V segment lost 5 bases, leaving 5 bases of the junction unmatched. CDR3 in DNA: TGTGCCAGCAGTTGGCTAGCGGCTAGCACAGATACGCAGTATTTT. Translated: CASSWLAASTDTQYF.

The V and J genes are TRBV7-8 and TRBJ2-3; D gene ambiguous. Germline loops: CDR1 SGHVS, CDR2 FQNEAQ. V gave up 7 bases and J gave up 0 bases, with 14 bases separating them. This CDR3 has 15 residues. The CDR3 nucleotides read TGTGCCAGCACCCCCTCGGCCCCGAGCACAGATACGCAGTATTTT. Translated: CASTPSAPSTDTQYF.

The J gene is TRBJ2-3, the V gene TRBV11-3; TRBD2 matches at 9 bases. Trimming took 5 bases from V and 2 from J; bases not matched to a gene: 2. The CDR3 has 14 residues. Germline values: CDR1 SGHNT, CDR2 YENEEA. CDR3 loop: CASSQRGDTDTQYF. The CDR3 DNA reads TGTGCCAGCAGCCAGCGGGGGGACACAGATACGCAGTATTTT.

V is TRBV7-9 and J is TRBJ2-1; 7 bases are shared with TRBD2. CDR1 is SEHNR, CDR2 FQNEAQ, per germline (reference sequence). This CDR3 is 15 amino acids long. V lost 4 bases to trimming and J lost 0 bases; unmatched junction nucleotides: 3. This chain's CDR3 is CASSYGRSSYNEQFF. In DNA form, the CDR3 reads TGTGCCAGCAGCTACGGGAGGAGCTCCTACAATGAGCAGTTCTTC.

This clone was seen only a few times. The J gene is TRBJ1-2, the V gene TRBV13, with 9 bases aligning to TRBD1. Germline values: CDR1 PRHDT, CDR2 FYEKMQ (reference sequence). V was pared by 5 bases and J by 5 bases, with 6 bases of the junction left unmatched. The CDR3 consists of 14 residues. The CDR3 sequence: CASSATGTGYGYTF. The CDR3 nucleotides read TGTGCCAGCAGCGCCACCGGGACAGGGTATGGCTACACCTTC.

The chain carries TRBV7-9 and TRBJ2-7; the match to TRBD2 covers 11 bases. Losses at the gene ends were 6 bases for V and 5 bases for J; bases not matched to a gene: 9. The V gene's germline CDR1 is SEHNR and CDR2 FQNEAQ (reference sequence). The CDR3 runs to 15 residues. CDR3 sequence: CASSTLAGVKNEQYF. CDR3 sequence (DNA): TGTGCCAGCAGTACACTAGCGGGAGTAAAGAACGAGCAGTACTTC.

The chain couples TRBV9 to TRBJ2-5; TRBD1 or TRBD2 may be the D gene (6 bases each). Germline CDR1 and CDR2: SGDLS and YYNGEE. V was pared by 0 bases and J by 1 base, with 13 bases between. CDR3 length equals 16 residues. The CDR3 spells CASSVEGGAPQETQYF. The CDR3 DNA reads TGTGCCAGCAGCGTAGAGGGGGGAGCCCCCCAAGAGACCCAGTACTTC.

The J gene is TRBJ2-5, the V gene TRBV6-1; tentatively, D is TRBD2 (5 bases). This CDR3 region has 14 residues. Trimming took 1 base from V and 2 from J, leaving 8 bases between them. The germline gives CDR1 MNHNS, CDR2 SASEGT. CDR3 coding DNA: TGTGCCAGCAGTGAAGGGCCGGGACAAGAGACCCAGTACTTC. Amino acids: CASSEGPGQETQYF.

J is TRBJ2-5 and V is TRBV5-4, with 9 bases fitting TRBD1. V dropped 4 bases and J dropped 5; count of bases not matched to a gene: 6. The CDR3 loop spans 14 amino acids. From germline, CDR1 is SGHNT and CDR2 YYREEE (reference sequence). CDR3: CASSPRDRVETQYF. CDR3 nucleotides: TGTGCCAGCAGCCCCCGGGACAGGGTGGAGACCCAGTACTTC.

The chain links TRBV4-2 to TRBJ2-7; weak D call: TRBD2 (6 bases). CDR1 is LGHNA, CDR2 YNFKEQ, per germline. The CDR3 extends over 14 amino acids. Trimming took off 4 bases at V and 7 bases at J, with 17 bases between the two ends. CDR3 nucleotides: TGTGCCAGCAGCCCCTTGGGACTCCCCACTGAGCAGTACTTC. Residues: CASSPLGLPTEQYF.

The chain joins TRBV7-9 to TRBJ2-1; no reliable D call. V lost 5 bases, J lost 0 bases, and 11 bases lay in between. The CDR3 length is 15 residues. Germline CDR1 is SEHNR and CDR2 is FQNEAQ (reference sequence). CDR3 bases: TGTGCCAGCAGCCATAGCACGTTCTCCTACAATGAGCAGTTCTTC. Translation: CASSHSTFSYNEQFF.

The chain employs TRBV28 and TRBJ2-7, with D possibly being TRBD1 (5 bases). Germline assignment: CDR1 MDHEN and CDR2 SYDVKM. The germline V and J ends were trimmed by 5 bases and 0 bases, with 17 bases remaining between them. The CDR3 is 16 amino acids. The chain's CDR3 is CASSHNPRDSSYEQYF. CDR3 sequence (DNA): TGTGCCAGCAGTCACAACCCCAGGGATAGCTCCTACGAGCAGTACTTC.

This sequence joins TRBV29-1 and TRBJ1-4; D gene uncertain. Trimming took off 3 bases at V and 7 bases at J, with 12 bases between the two ends. The CDR3 length is 13 residues. Germline CDR1 SQVTM, CDR2 ANQGSEA. The CDR3 reads CSVEVETGEKLFF. CDR3 sequence (DNA): TGCAGCGTTGAGGTGGAAACCGGTGAAAAACTGTTTTTT.